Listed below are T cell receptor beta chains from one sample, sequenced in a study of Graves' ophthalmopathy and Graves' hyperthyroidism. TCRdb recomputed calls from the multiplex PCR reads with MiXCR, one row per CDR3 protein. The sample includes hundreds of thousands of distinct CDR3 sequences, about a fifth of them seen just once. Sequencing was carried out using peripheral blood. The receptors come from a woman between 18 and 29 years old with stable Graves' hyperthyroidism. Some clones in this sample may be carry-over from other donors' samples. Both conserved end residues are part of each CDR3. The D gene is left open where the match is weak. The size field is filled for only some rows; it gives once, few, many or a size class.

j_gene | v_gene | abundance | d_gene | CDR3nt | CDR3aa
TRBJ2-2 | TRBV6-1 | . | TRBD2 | TGTCTCTCTAGCGGGGGGATCGGCGGGGAGCTGTTTTTT | CLSSGGIGGELFF
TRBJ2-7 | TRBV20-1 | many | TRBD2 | TGCAGTGCTAGAACCACCGGCGGGTACGGGGGGGAGCAGTACTTC | CSARTTGGYGGEQYF
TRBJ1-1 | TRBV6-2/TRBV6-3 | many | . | TGTGCCAGCAGTCCACAGGGCGTTAAGGCTTTCTTT | CASSPQGVKAFF
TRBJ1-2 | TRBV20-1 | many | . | TGCAGTGCTAGAGATTTCGGGGGGATTAAGGCTTATGGCTACACCTTC | CSARDFGGIKAYGYTF
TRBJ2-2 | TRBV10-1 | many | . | TGCGCCAGCAGTTCCGAGGGCGGGGAGCTGTTTTTT | CASSSEGGELFF
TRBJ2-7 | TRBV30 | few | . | TGTGCCGGCAGGGACATCAAGTACGAGCAGTACTTC | CAGRDIKYEQYF
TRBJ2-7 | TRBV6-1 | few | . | TGTGCCAGCAGCTCCCGCCGGGGAGATCTGTATTTTGAGCAGTACTTC | CASSSRRGDLYFEQYF
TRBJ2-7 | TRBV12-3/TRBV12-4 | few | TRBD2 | TGCGCCAGCGGGAGTGTCTACGAGCAGTACTTC | CASGSVYEQYF
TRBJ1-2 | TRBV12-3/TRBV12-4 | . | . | TGTGCCAGCAGTTGGGAGGTTGGGTATGGCTACACCTTC | CASSWEVGYGYTF
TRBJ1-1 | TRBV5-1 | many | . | TGCGCCAGCAGCTTGGCCGGGACACAGAACACTGAAGCTTTCTTT | CASSLAGTQNTEAFF
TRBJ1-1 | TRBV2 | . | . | TGTGCCAGCTCGGCGATTACAGGCATCGAAGCTTTCTTT | CASSAITGIEAFF
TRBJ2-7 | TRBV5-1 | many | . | TGCGCCAGCAGCTCGAACTCCGTGCAGTACTTC | CASSSNSVQYF
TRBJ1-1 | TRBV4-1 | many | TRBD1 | TGCGCCAGCAGCCCCCCGGGGGGACAGGGTGCGTCCACTGAAGCTTTCTTT | CASSPPGGQGASTEAFF
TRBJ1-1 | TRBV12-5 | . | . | TGTGCTAGTGCCCTAGGGTATATCACTGAAGCTTTCTTT | CASALGYITEAFF
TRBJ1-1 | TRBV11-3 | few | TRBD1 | TGTGCCAGCAGCCCCCCCGGGACAGGGGATGCTGAAGCTTTCTTT | CASSPPGTGDAEAFF
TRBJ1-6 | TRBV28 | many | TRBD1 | TGTGCCAGCAGCAACAGGGGGAGCTCCTATAATTCACCCCTCCACTTT | CASSNRGSSYNSPLHF
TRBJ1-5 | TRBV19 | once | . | TGTGCCAGTAGTATAGAGAGGGAAGTCGGACGTCAGCCCCAGCATTTT | CASSIEREVGRQPQHF
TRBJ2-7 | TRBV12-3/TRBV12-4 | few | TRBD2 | TGTGCCAGCAAAACGGGACTAGAAGGGCCCTACGAGCAGTACTTC | CASKTGLEGPYEQYF
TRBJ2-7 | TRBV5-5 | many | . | TGTGCCAGCAGCGGAACCGGGGCGCACGAGCAGTACTTC | CASSGTGAHEQYF
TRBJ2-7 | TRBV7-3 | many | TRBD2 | TGTGCCAGCAGCTCCAAAGCGGGGGGCTCGGACGAGCAGCACTTC | CASSSKAGGSDEQHF
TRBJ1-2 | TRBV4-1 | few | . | TGCGCCAGCAGCCTCGGCCCCGCGATTTCTAACTATGGCTACACCTTC | CASSLGPAISNYGYTF
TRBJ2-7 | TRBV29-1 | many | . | TGCAGCGTTGAGAACGAATCCTACGAGCAGTACTTC | CSVENESYEQYF
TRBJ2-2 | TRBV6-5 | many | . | TGTGCCAGCAGACCAGGGGGGACGAGCACCGGGGAGCTGTTTTTT | CASRPGGTSTGELFF
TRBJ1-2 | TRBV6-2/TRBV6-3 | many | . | TGTGCCAGCAGTTACTGGTCCGCTGGCGTAGGAAGAGCTAACTATGGCTACACCTTC | CASSYWSAGVGRANYGYTF
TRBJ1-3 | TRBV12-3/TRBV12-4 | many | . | TGTGCCAGCAGTCTCGGTTACTCTGGAAACACCATATATTTT | CASSLGYSGNTIYF
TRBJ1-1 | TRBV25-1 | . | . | TGTGCCAGCAGTCGGTTGGGGCTATACACTGAAGCTTTCTTT | CASSRLGLYTEAFF
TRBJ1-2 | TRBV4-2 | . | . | TGTGCCAGCAGCCAAGATAACGAGGGGGGCTACTATGGCTACACCTTC | CASSQDNEGGYYGYTF
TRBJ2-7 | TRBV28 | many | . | TGTGCCAGCATAGGGGACGGCCTAAGCTCCTACGAGCAGTACTTC | CASIGDGLSSYEQYF
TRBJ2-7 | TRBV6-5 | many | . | TGTGCCAGCAGTACCCCCGAGAGCTCCTACGAGCAGTACTTC | CASSTPESSYEQYF
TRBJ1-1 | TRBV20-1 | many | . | TGCAGTGCTCTTCCAGGGATCACTGAAGCTTTCTTT | CSALPGITEAFF
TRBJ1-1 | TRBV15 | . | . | TGTGCCACCAGCAGAGATAATCCCAGGGAGGACGCTGAAGCTTTCTTT | CATSRDNPREDAEAFF
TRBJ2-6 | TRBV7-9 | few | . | TGTGCCAGCAGCTTAGCACGATCGGGGGCCAACGTCCTGACTTTC | CASSLARSGANVLTF
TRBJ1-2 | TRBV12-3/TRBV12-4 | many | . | TGTGCCAGCAGTTTAGCCTGGGAGGGAAGCTATGGCTACACCTTC | CASSLAWEGSYGYTF
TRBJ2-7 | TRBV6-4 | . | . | TGTGCCATCAGTTACTCCCTACCTCTGGTTGGAGAGCAGTACTTC | CAISYSLPLVGEQYF
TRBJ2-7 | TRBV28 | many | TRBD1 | TGTGCCAGCAGTTATGGATCCGGGACAGGGATATACGAGCAGTACTTC | CASSYGSGTGIYEQYF
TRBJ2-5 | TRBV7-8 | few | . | TGTGCCACGGGTCGGGAGCCCGGTGGAAGAGAGACCCAGTACTTC | CATGREPGGRETQYF
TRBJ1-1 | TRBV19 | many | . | TGTGCCAGTAGTATAGTACAACAGATGAACACTGAAGCTTTCTTT | CASSIVQQMNTEAFF
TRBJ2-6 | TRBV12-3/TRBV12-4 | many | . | TGTGCCAGCAGTTTGGGGCACGGGGCCAACGTCCTGACTTTC | CASSLGHGANVLTF
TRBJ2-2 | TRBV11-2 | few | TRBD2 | TGTGCCAGCTTGGCTAGCGGGCGGACCGGGGAGCTGTTTTTT | CASLASGRTGELFF
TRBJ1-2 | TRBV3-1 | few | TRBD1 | TGTGCCAGCAGCCATCCGGGACAGGGAAAACGCTACACCTTC | CASSHPGQGKRYTF
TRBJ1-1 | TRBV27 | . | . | TGTGCCACAGGTCAAGGGTTGGGGAGGTCAAACACTGAAGCTTTCTTT | CATGQGLGRSNTEAFF
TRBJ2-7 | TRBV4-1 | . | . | TGCGCCAGCAGCCAAGTGTTACAGGACTACGAGCAGTACTTC | CASSQVLQDYEQYF
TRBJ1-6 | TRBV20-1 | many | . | TGCAGTGCTAGCATGGGGGGCGGGTCGGGCAGGAAATATAATTCACCCCTCCACTTT | CSASMGGGSGRKYNSPLHF
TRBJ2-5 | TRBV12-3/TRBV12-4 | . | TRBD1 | TGTGCCAGCAGTTCATGGGGACAGGGTCAAGAGACCCAGTACTTC | CASSSWGQGQETQYF
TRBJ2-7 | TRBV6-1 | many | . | TGTGCCAGCAGCGGAGGGCCGACCTACGAGCAGTACTTC | CASSGGPTYEQYF
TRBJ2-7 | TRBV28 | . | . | TGTGCCAGCAGTCCCCCCGCCCAGGGCTCCTACGAGCAGTACTTC | CASSPPAQGSYEQYF
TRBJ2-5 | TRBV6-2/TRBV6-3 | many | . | TGTGCCAGCAGTTACCGTCCATGGGAGACCCAGTACTTC | CASSYRPWETQYF
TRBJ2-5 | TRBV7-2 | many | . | TGTGCCAGCAGCTTAGCGGTTTGGCAAGAGACCCAGTACTTC | CASSLAVWQETQYF
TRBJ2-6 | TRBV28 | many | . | TGTGCCACCAAGAGGTCTGGGGCCAACGTCCTGACTTTC | CATKRSGANVLTF
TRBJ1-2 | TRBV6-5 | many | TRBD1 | TGTGCCAGCAGTTACCTCGCAGGGGGCGTCAGGGTTGATGGCTACACCTTC | CASSYLAGGVRVDGYTF
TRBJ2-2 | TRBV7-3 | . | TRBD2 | TGTGCCAGCACCCGGGGGGGAGGAACCGGGGAGCTGTTTTTT | CASTRGGGTGELFF
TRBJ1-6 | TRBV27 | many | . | TGTGCCAGCAGTCCCCTGTCGGAACAGACTGCTGCTATACCCCTCCACTTT | CASSPLSEQTAAIPLHF
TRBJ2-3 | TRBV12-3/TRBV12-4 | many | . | TGTGCCAGCAGTTTAGCAGGGGACAGCACAGATACGCAGTATTTT | CASSLAGDSTDTQYF
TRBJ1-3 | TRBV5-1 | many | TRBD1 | TGCGCCAGCAGCTTGGGACAGGGAGGAAACACCATATATTTT | CASSLGQGGNTIYF
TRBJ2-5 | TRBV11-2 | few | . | TGTGCCAGCGCAGGGGTTCCGCAAGAGACCCAGTACTTC | CASAGVPQETQYF